One and the same sample provided the 24 T cell receptor beta chains below, sequenced in a study of Ad26.COV2.S vaccination and SARS-CoV-2 variants. Sequencing used immunoSEQ multiplex PCR; TCRdb keeps in-frame clones, though not all of them. The sample gives roughly 400,000 clones, around 93% of which show up once; 1.5% to 2% is in the top ten. Treatment given: about 20 received Ad26.COV2.S at low or high dose, single or two shots; several received placebo; per-sample allocation not given. At day 63 after the first vaccine or placebo injection, samples were drawn. Sequenced material: peripheral blood, taken in a trial of Ad26.COV2.S vaccine versus placebo. These receptors were taken from a person between 18 and 65 years old who received the Ad26.COV2.S COVID-19 vaccine or a placebo.

J is TRBJ1-1 and V is TRBV19, with 11 nucleotides matching TRBD1. The CDR3 length is 14 residues. J was trimmed by 6 bases and V by 4 bases; bases with no gene match: 4. The germline gives CDR1 LNHDA, CDR2 SQIVND (reference sequence). The CDR3 here is CASSRDRGSSEAFF. CDR3 in DNA: TGTGCCAGTAGTAGGGACAGGGGGAGCTCTGAAGCTTTCTTT.

The chain couples TRBV4-3 to TRBJ1-2; no clear D gene. Trimming cost V 0 bases and J 4 bases, with 12 bases left between them. This CDR3 is built from 15 residues. Germline-derived CDR1 and CDR2 are LGHNA and YSLEER. The CDR3 protein is CASSQDVGRSYGYTF. The DNA of the CDR3 is TGCGCCAGCAGCCAAGATGTAGGACGGAGCTATGGCTACACCTTC.

The gene calls are TRBV5-1 and TRBJ1-2, with 7 positions matching TRBD1. This CDR3 has 12 amino acids. Germline V lookup: CDR1 SGHRS, CDR2 YFSETQ. V shed 7 bases and J 6 bases; nucleotides not matched to a gene: 6. The CDR3 DNA reads as TGCGCCAGCGGGAGACAGGGAGATGGCTACACCTTC. This sequence encodes CASGRQGDGYTF.

V gene TRBV5-1 combines with J gene TRBJ1-2; D is ambiguous. Germline assignment: CDR1 SGHRS and CDR2 YFSETQ. The CDR3 has 14 residues. V lost 0 bases, J lost 7 bases, and 13 bases lay in between. The CDR3 protein is CASSLGQEGGGYTF. CDR3 nucleotide sequence: TGCGCCAGCAGCTTGGGCCAGGAAGGAGGTGGCTACACCTTC.

V and J are TRBV21-1 and TRBJ2-3; the D call in the table, TRBD2, was not verified against the DNA. TRBV21-1 is marked as a pseudogene. The CDR3 has 20 residues. The CDR3 nucleotides read TGTGCCAGCAGCAAGGGTGTTGGGACTAGCGGGGGGCCGGGAACAGATACGCAGTATTTT. This encodes CASSKGVGTSGGPGTDTQYF.

The chain carries TRBV13 and TRBJ1-1; no clear D gene. The CDR3 covers 13 residues. The germline CDR1 and CDR2 sequences are PRHDT and FYEKMQ (reference sequence). V shed 6 bases and J shed 7 bases, with 15 bases lying between them. The CDR3 here is CASSILPELEAFF. The CDR3 region has the DNA TGTGCCAGCAGTATACTGCCCGAGCTTGAAGCTTTCTTT. Full variable domain (rest looked up from reference TRBV13 and TRBJ1-1): AAGVIQSPRHLIKEKRETATLKCYPIPRHDTVYWYQQGPGQDPQFLISFYEKMQSDKGSIPDRFSAQQFSDYHSELNMSSLELGDSALYFCASSILPELEAFFGQGTRLTVV.

The chain combines TRBV11-3 with TRBJ2-1, with a possible D match to TRBD2 (6 bases). The germline V gene has CDR1 SGHNT and CDR2 YENEEA. V lost 1 base to trimming and J lost 8 bases, with 12 bases between them. The CDR3 sequence is 14 residues long. CDR3 sequence reads: CASSLGGSGDEQFF. The CDR3 nucleotides read TGTGCCAGCAGCTTAGGAGGTAGCGGCGATGAGCAGTTCTTC.

V usage is TRBV6-2 or TRBV6-3 and J usage is TRBJ1-5; 7 nucleotides match TRBD1. Losses at the gene ends were 2 bases for V and 0 bases for J; bases not matched to a gene: 7. Germline V CDR1 and CDR2: MNHEY, SVGEGT. This CDR3 region has 17 residues. The CDR3 DNA follows: TGTGCCAGCAGTTACCGGAGGACAGGTTATAGCAATCAGCCCCAGCATTTT. This translates into CASSYRRTGYSNQPQHF.

The chain recombines TRBV4-3 with TRBJ2-7; no clear D. Germline V gene sequence: CDR1 LGHNA, CDR2 YSLEER. The V and J ends lost 0 bases and 2 bases respectively, with 17 bases between them. CDR3 length equals 17 residues. Written as DNA, the CDR3 is TGCGCCAGCAGCCAAGATTCCAAGACCCCTTTACCCTACGAGCAGTACTTC. Translation: CASSQDSKTPLPYEQYF.

The chain couples TRBV6-2 or TRBV6-3 to TRBJ2-5, with D hard to call. The germline CDR1 and CDR2 sequences are MNHEY and SVGEGT. The V end lost 0 bases, the J end lost 2 bases, and 4 bases lay between the germline ends. The CDR3 runs to 13 residues. DNA of the CDR3: TGTGCCAGCAGTTACTCGCGGCAAGAGACCCAGTACTTC. This sequence encodes CASSYSRQETQYF.

The chain uses TRBV18 and TRBJ1-2; 8 bases are a match to TRBD1. Germline V gene data show CDR1 as KGHSH and CDR2 as LQKENI. The CDR3 totals 12 residues. V shed 4 bases, J shed 8 bases, and the junction held 3 bases outside the gene matches. CDR3 sequence (DNA): TGTGCCAGCTCACAGGACAGGGAGGGCTACACCTTC. Encoded protein: CASSQDREGYTF.

V is TRBV19 and J is TRBJ2-1; 9 bases match TRBD2. Germline V lookup: CDR1 LNHDA, CDR2 SQIVND (reference sequence). V dropped 7 bases and J dropped 6; count of bases not matched to a gene: 10. The CDR3 covers 15 residues. The CDR3 spells CASTPGLAGFNEQFF. The CDR3 region has the DNA TGTGCCAGTACCCCGGGACTAGCCGGATTCAATGAGCAGTTCTTC.

This clone was counted a few times. The rearrangement uses TRBV28 and TRBJ1-3, with D perhaps TRBD1 (6 bases). The CDR3 covers 14 residues. Germline V gene lookup returns CDR1 MDHEN and CDR2 SYDVKM. V was cut by 7 bases and J by 0 bases, with 10 bases left in between. The CDR3 loop is CASIGGPSGNTIYF. The CDR3 nucleotides are TGTGCCAGCATCGGGGGCCCCTCTGGAAACACCATATATTTT.

V is TRBV28 and J is TRBJ2-7; D is unresolved. The CDR3 is made up of 13 amino acids. With 4 bases removed from V and 7 bases from J, the gap between germline ends came to 14 bases. The germline CDR1 and CDR2 sequences are MDHEN and SYDVKM. For the CDR3, the DNA is TGTGCCAGCAGTTCCCAGATCGATAGGGAGCAGTACTTC. This codes for CASSSQIDREQYF.

This clone has just one count. The rearrangement links TRBV7-9 to TRBJ2-1; D gene unclear. This CDR3 comprises 12 residues. In germline, CDR1 is SEHNR, CDR2 FQNEAQ (reference sequence). V gave up 3 bases and J gave up 8 bases, with 8 bases separating them. The CDR3 DNA follows: TGTGCCAGCAGCTTGCAGTGGGATGAGCAGTTCTTC. Its translation: CASSLQWDEQFF.

This clone was seen only a few times. This sequence joins TRBV4-3 and TRBJ2-6; TRBD1 might be the D (6 bases). Per germline, CDR1 LGHNA and CDR2 YSLEER. V lost 0 bases and J lost 0, with 9 bases in between. The CDR3 length is 17 residues. DNA for the CDR3: TGCGCCAGCAGCCAAGAGGACAGCCCCTCTGGGGCCAACGTCCTGACTTTC. Encoded protein: CASSQEDSPSGANVLTF.

The count of this clone is one. The chain uses TRBV5-6 and TRBJ2-7; unclear D gene. V was cut by 1 base and J by 5 bases, with 10 bases left in between. CDR1 SGHDT and CDR2 YYEEEE come from the germline V gene. This CDR3 has 13 amino acids. CDR3 residues: CASSLYLRHEQYF. The CDR3 DNA reads TGTGCCAGCAGCTTGTATCTCAGACACGAGCAGTACTTC.

The chain is built from TRBV30 and TRBJ2-1; 13 bases agree with TRBD2. CDR1 and CDR2 (germline): GTSNPN, SVGIG (reference sequence). Germline trimming cut 8 bases from V and 10 bases from J; bases unmatched to any gene: 5. The CDR3 is 12 amino acids. DNA of the CDR3: TGTGCCGGTGGACTAGCGGGGGAGGAGCAGTTCTTC. Its translation: CAGGLAGEEQFF.

The chain has TRBV7-8 and TRBJ1-2; D is possibly TRBD1 (5 bases). The V end was cut by 5 bases, the J end by 5 bases, with 9 bases between. CDR1 SGHVS and CDR2 FQNEAQ come from the germline V gene. The CDR3 is 12 amino acids. The chain's CDR3 is CASSGGGYGYTF. The CDR3 DNA follows: TGTGCCAGCAGCGGGGGAGGGTATGGCTACACCTTC.

The chain is built from TRBV11-2 and TRBJ1-2, with D possibly matching TRBD1 (6 bases). The CDR3 sequence is 15 residues long. From germline, CDR1 is SGHAT and CDR2 FQNNGV. Trimming removed 6 bases at V and 0 bases at J, with 14 bases between. CDR3 region: CASRTGGEANYGYTF. For the CDR3, the DNA is TGTGCCAGCAGAACCGGGGGCGAAGCTAACTATGGCTACACCTTC.

The rearrangement uses TRBV18 and TRBJ2-3, with 9 bases lining up with TRBD2. CDR1 and CDR2 (germline): KGHSH, LQKENI. This CDR3 comprises 19 residues. Unmatched junction bases numbered 12, after V lost 2 bases and J lost 0 bases. The DNA for the CDR3 is TGTGCCAGCTCACCAAAGATTGCGGGGGGGCGATTTAGCACAGATACGCAGTATTTT. Translating it yields CASSPKIAGGRFSTDTQYF. Full variable domain (missing parts from reference TRBV18 and TRBJ2-3): NAGVMQNPRHLVRRRGQEARLRCSPMKGHSHVYWYRQLPEEGLKFMVYLQKENIIDESGMPKERFSAEFPKEGPSILRIQQVVRGDSAAYFCASSPKIAGGRFSTDTQYFGPGTRLTVL.

V and J are TRBV7-9 and TRBJ2-2; D possibly corresponds to TRBD1 (5 bases). The CDR3 has 13 residues. Trimming stripped 4 bases from V and 3 bases from J, with 6 bases between. Germline-derived CDR1 and CDR2 are SEHNR and FQNEAQ (reference sequence). CDR3 amino acids: CASSSGYTGELFF. The CDR3 coding sequence is TGTGCCAGCAGCTCAGGGTACACCGGGGAGCTGTTTTTT.

The gene calls are TRBV3-1 (or the pseudogene TRBV3-2) and TRBJ2-3; TRBD2 matches at 11 bases. Trimming took 1 base from V and 3 from J; bases not matched to a gene: 15. Germline loops: CDR1 LGHDT, CDR2 YNNKEL (reference sequence). The CDR3 is made up of 20 amino acids. CDR3 bases: TGTGCCAGCAGCCAAGTTTGGGTTAGCGGGGGGGACTTAATGACAGATACGCAGTATTTT. This encodes CASSQVWVSGGDLMTDTQYF.

Here the CDR3 reads CSVESLGRVEPYGYTF. The CDR3 DNA is TGCAGCGTTGAAAGTTTGGGGAGGGTAGAGCCCTATGGCTACACCTTC. This chain joins TRBV29-1 and TRBJ1-2; D remains unclear. The V end lost 2 bases, the J end lost 4 bases, and 20 bases lay between the germline ends. The germline gives CDR1 SQVTM, CDR2 ANQGSEA. The CDR3 runs to 16 residues.